This TCR beta chain was sequenced during a study of post-analysis software for immune sequencing data. Findings and limits, study-wide: The five TRBV segments detected at higher frequency in patients than in controls included TRBV5-6, TRBV5-1 and TRBV20-1. The normalized Chao1 diversity of multiple sclerosis patients was significantly lower than that of controls.

Each TCR beta cDNA library carried unique molecular identifiers. Each batch of roughly 1 to 11 million T cells produced 490,000 or so cDNA molecules. MiXCR, run by TCRdb on the PCR reads, gives a single entry per CDR3 protein. The sample shows about 820,000 distinct CDR3 sequences, approximately 53% of them seen only once. The sample holds a few counts of this clonotype. The target antigen is unknown. The length of the CDR3 is 15 residues. The ends were cut back, 6 bases at V and 6 bases at J, with 22 bases in the middle. Germline CDR1 and CDR2: SGHRS and YFSETQ. This TCR was sampled from a girl aged 10 to 17 with multiple sclerosis. The sample consisted of blood. The chain is built from TRBV5-1 and TRBJ2-7, with unresolved D. CDR3 in amino acids: CASKVGSMGSGEQYF. The CDR3 region has the DNA TGCGCCAGCAAAGTAGGGTCGATGGGGTCCGGCGAGCAGTACTTC.